The present entry profiles one T cell receptor (beta chain) with its context. Its antigen is still unknown. Sequencing used immunoSEQ multiplex PCR; TCRdb keeps in-frame clones, though not all of them. The sample lists under 50,000 clones; around 92% were seen once. The data belong to a study of OX40 agonist ivuxolimab in advanced cancers. At the level of the study: Patients were treated with intravenous ivuxolimab, dosed at 0.01 to 10 mg/kg and infused every 2 weeks. Study observations and caveats: A proportion of nonresponders additionally exhibited low normalized T-cell clonal expansion.

Per germline, CDR1 SGHRS and CDR2 YFSETQ. The V and J ends lost 4 bases and 0 bases, in that order; junction bases with no gene match: 4. The CDR3 runs to 15 residues. The sequences come from CD4+ or CD8+ T cells sorted from blood, collected in a trial of the OX40 agonist ivuxolimab. The chain links TRBV5-1 to TRBJ1-5; 7 bases are shared with TRBD1. This clonotype was sampled from an adult with an advanced solid tumor such as melanoma, head and neck, liver or kidney cancer. CDR3 nucleotide sequence: TGCGCCAGCAGCCTGACAGGGAATAGCAATCAGCCCCAGCATTTT. It encodes CASSLTGNSNQPQHF.